One sample yielded the 9 T cell receptor beta chains listed below, sequenced in a study of T cell repertoires in urothelial bladder cancer. Only in-frame clones appear in the TCRdb table, and some are missing; sequencing was by immunoSEQ multiplex PCR. The sample contains some 14,000 clones, roughly two thirds of which appear only once. Sequenced material: tumor-infiltrating cells from bladder cancer. Every receptor here comes from a human donor with urothelial carcinoma.

The rearrangement links TRBV18 to TRBJ1-4; 7 bases agree with TRBD1. With 3 bases clipped from V and 8 bases from J, the junction kept 0 bases outside the gene matches. The CDR3 covers 12 residues. Germline lookup yields CDR1 KGHSH and CDR2 LQKENI. For the CDR3, the DNA is TGTGCCAGCTCACCCAGGGGGGAAAAACTGTTTTTT. Amino acid sequence: CASSPRGEKLFF.

The chain employs TRBV6-4 and TRBJ2-7, with 10 bases matching TRBD2. Trimming cost V 6 bases and J 7 bases; bases outside gene matches: 9. The CDR3 consists of 14 residues. The V gene's germline CDR1 is MRHNA and CDR2 SNTAGT. This CDR3 is CASRRVAGGVEQYV. CDR3 nucleotide sequence: TGTGCCAGCAGAAGAGTAGCGGGGGGAGTGGAGCAGTACGTC.

The chain is built from TRBV7-9 and TRBJ2-1, with 9 bases identical to TRBD1. The CDR3 spans 16 residues. The V gene end was trimmed by 3 bases and the J gene end by 3 bases; junction bases not matched to a gene: 6. Looked up from germline, CDR1 is SEHNR and CDR2 is FQNEAQ (reference sequence). The CDR3 DNA reads TGTGCCAGCAGCTTCTTTCCGGGACAGGGCTACAATGAGCAGTTCTTC. It yields the protein CASSFFPGQGYNEQFF.

About this clone itself: The same CDR3 is also encoded by other DNA sequences in this sample. The chain uses TRBV6-5 and TRBJ2-3; D gene unclear. Germline V gene data show CDR1 as MNHEY and CDR2 as SVGAGI. This CDR3 has 14 residues. The V and J ends lost 2 bases and 2 bases respectively, with 8 bases between them. The CDR3 DNA reads TGTGCCAGCAGTTACCAAGCGTCCACAGATACGCAGTATTTT. This translates into CASSYQASTDTQYF.

V is TRBV2 and J is TRBJ2-3; the D gene is possibly TRBD1 (6 bases). Trimming stripped 4 bases from V and 6 bases from J, with 14 bases between. The CDR3 has 14 residues. CDR1 and CDR2 from the germline V gene are SNHLY and FYNNEI. As DNA, the CDR3 is TGTGCCAGCAGTGCTTTTTCAGGGGAGGATACGCAGTATTTT. Translation: CASSAFSGEDTQYF.

In its sample, this clone is large (0.1 to 1%). V gene TRBV6-1 combines with J gene TRBJ2-3, with 7 bases aligning to TRBD1. The germline gives CDR1 MNHNS, CDR2 SASEGT. The CDR3 length is 15 residues. J gave up 4 bases and V 4 bases, and 8 bases lay outside the gene matches. CDR3 amino acids: CASSAQGLIADTQYF. Here the CDR3 DNA reads TGTGCCAGCAGTGCACAGGGGTTGATTGCAGATACGCAGTATTTT.

The chain joins TRBV5-4 to TRBJ1-5; 12 positions match TRBD1. Germline V gives CDR1 SGHNT, CDR2 YYREEE (reference sequence). The CDR3 runs 15 residues. V lost 4 bases, J lost 5 bases, and 4 bases stayed unmatched. DNA of the CDR3: TGTGCCAGCAGCCCCGGGACAGGGGGCGATCAGCCCCAGCATTTT. Amino acids: CASSPGTGGDQPQHF.

The rearrangement uses TRBV6-5 and TRBJ2-5; 7 bases map to TRBD1. Germline V gene sequence: CDR1 MNHEY, CDR2 SVGAGI. V shed 6 bases and J 5 bases; nucleotides not matched to a gene: 9. This CDR3 is built from 14 residues. DNA of the CDR3: TGTGCCAGCAGGGGGAGCAGGGGGTTTGAGACCCAGTACTTC. Protein: CASRGSRGFETQYF.

Here the CDR3 DNA reads TGCGCCAGCAGGGTCCAGGGAAGTGACTATGGCTACACCTTC. It yields the protein CASRVQGSDYGYTF. This chain joins TRBV5-1 and TRBJ1-2, with TRBD1 as a possible D gene (5 bases). This CDR3 is built from 14 residues. Germline V gives CDR1 SGHRS, CDR2 YFSETQ. V was pared by 5 bases and J by 3 bases, with 14 bases between.